The sequence of this TCR beta chain was determined in a study of PD-1 blockade in classical Hodgkin lymphoma. Germline CDR1 and CDR2: LGHNA and YSLEER. Between the trimmed V and J ends, which lost 4 bases and 5 bases, there was a span of 14 bases. CDR3 size: 14 residues. Study outcomes and limitations: Those starting nivolumab under 1 year post-ASCT were excluded. A significant rise in TCR diversity was seen by C4D1 for CD4+ cells but not for CD8+ cells. Complete responders had baseline diversity similar to newly diagnosed patients.

Regarding this clone: Antigen unknown.

Data came from immunoSEQ multiplex PCR; TCRdb stores just in-frame clones and leaves some out. The sample contains 25,000 to 30,000 clones, less than 75% of which appear only once. Following autologous stem cell transplantation, relapse occurred in every patient, and exposure to brentuximab vedotin varied. Relapsed/refractory classical Hodgkin lymphoma patients had complete, partial or progressive responses. The chain recombines TRBV4-3 with TRBJ1-1, with D possibly matching TRBD1 (6 bases). Source: peripheral blood mononuclear cells (PBMCs), taken before the second cycle of nivolumab. The receptor comes from a human donor with classical Hodgkin lymphoma. Written as DNA, the CDR3 is TGCGCCAGCAGCCCCGCAGGGGTTCGGACTGAAGCTTTCTTT. Translated: CASSPAGVRTEAFF.